Shown below are 6 T cell receptor beta chains from a single sample sequenced in a study of T cells in women clearing cervical HPV infection. Some clones are missing from TCRdb's copy, which holds only in-frame ones; the method was immunoSEQ multiplex PCR. The repertoire shows over 30,000 clones; the top ten hold roughly 3.7%. The specimen sequenced was blood buffy coat. Source of these receptors: a woman between 18 and 70 years old with a cervical HPV16 infection that either progressed to CIN3+ or cleared (not recorded which).

A word on this clone: The sequence runs out 3 residues before the end of the CDR3; the remainder is reconstructed from the germline J gene. The chain combines TRBV5-1 with TRBJ2-6; D is uncertain. CDR1 and CDR2 (germline): SGHRS, YFSETQ. Deletions cut 0 bases from V and 0 bases from J, with 4 bases between. The CDR3 sequence is 15 residues long. CDR3 DNA (partial): TGCGCCAGCAGCTTGGACACCTCTGGGGCCAACGTC. Translating gives CASSLDTSGANV. The CDR3 as a whole reads CASSLDTSGANVLTF.

As to this clone: The read halts 3 residues ahead of the CDR3 end, with the missing end drawn from the germline J gene. The rearrangement joins TRBV18 to TRBJ2-1, with 12 positions matching TRBD1. Germline assignment: CDR1 KGHSH and CDR2 LQKENI. The CDR3 sequence is 16 residues long. After removal of 3 bases from V and 7 bases from J, the junction contained 7 bases not matched to a gene. The CDR3 protein is CASSPLGTGGGNEQFF. The DNA read from the CDR3 is TGTGCCAGCTCACCCCTAGGGACAGGGGGCGGAAATGAG.

Worth noting for this clone: The observed sequence ends 3 residues before the CDR3 terminus, with the missing tail filled in from the germline J gene. The chain combines TRBV7-2 with TRBJ1-2; tentatively, D is TRBD1 (5 bases). Germline V CDR1 and CDR2: SGHTA, FQGNSA. V lost 0 bases and J lost 6, with 17 bases in between. This CDR3 has 16 residues. Incomplete CDR3 DNA: TGTGCCAGCAGCTTAGCAGGGACTGTCGGCGGTGATGGC. This translates into CASSLAGTVGGDG. The whole CDR3 sequence is CASSLAGTVGGDGYTF.

To note about this clone: The sequence runs out 3 residues before the end of the CDR3; the remainder is reconstructed from the germline J gene. The J gene is TRBJ1-2, the V gene TRBV29-1; no firm D call. This CDR3 has 11 amino acids. Trimming took off 7 bases at V and 0 bases at J, with 6 bases between the two ends. Germline lookup yields CDR1 SQVTM and CDR2 ANQGSEA. CDR3 DNA, as far as it was read: TGCAGCGCCCAGGCTAACTATGGC. Translated, it gives CSAQANYG. In full, the CDR3 reads CSAQANYGYTF.

Remarks on this clone: The read ends 3 residues before the CDR3 terminus; that terminus is restored from the germline J gene. This chain links TRBV10-3 with TRBJ1-5; TRBD1 might be the D (5 bases). CDR3 length: 16 residues. Looked up from germline, CDR1 is ENHRY and CDR2 is SYGVKD. Trimming took off 0 bases at V and 1 base at J, with 10 bases between the two ends. CDR3 sequence reads: CAISESWGGSNQPQHF. Incomplete CDR3 DNA: TGTGCCATCAGTGAGTCGTGGGGGGGGAGCAATCAGCCC.

Of note for this clone: The read is 3 residues too short to cover the CDR3 end, so that end is filled in from the germline J gene. The gene calls are TRBV13 and TRBJ1-1, with TRBD1 identical over 7 bases. The V gene end was trimmed by 5 bases and the J gene end by 0 bases; junction bases not matched to a gene: 6. CDR3 size: 15 residues. CDR1 and CDR2 (germline): PRHDT, FYEKMQ (reference sequence). The DNA read from the CDR3 is TGTGCCAGCAGCCCTTTTGACAGGGTGAACACTGAA. Its translation: CASSPFDRVNTE. The full CDR3 protein is CASSPFDRVNTEAFF.